This TCR beta chain appears in the sequencing data of a study of T-cell reconstitution after alpha-beta-depleted transplantation in children. TCRbeta library preparation incorporated unique molecular identifiers. TCRdb reanalysed the PCR reads using MiXCR and keeps one entry per CDR3 protein. The profile shows 450,000 to 550,000 distinct CDR3 sequences, roughly an eighth of them singletons. The CDR3 is 16 amino acids. Germline V CDR1 and CDR2: KGHSH, LQKENI. Trimming took off 4 bases at V and 4 bases at J, with 17 bases between the two ends. This clonotype originated in a female patient aged 2-10 years who had a stem cell transplant for aplastic anemia, so the T cells may come from the graft donor. The source material was PBMCs, mostly from graft donor cells, sampled 180 days after TCRalphabeta/CD19-depleted stem cell transplant. The chain is built from TRBV18 and TRBJ2-1, with D maybe TRBD1 (6 bases). The CDR3 coding sequence is TGTGCCAGCTCACAATCCGGGACAATCTTATACAATGAGCAGTTCTTC. This sequence encodes CASSQSGTILYNEQFF.